The clone carrying this T cell receptor beta chain appeared many times. Its matching antigen is unknown. This entry belongs to a study of breast tumors, draining lymph nodes, adjacent tissues. The lymph nodes were axillary draining lymph nodes from breast cancer patients. V lost 7 bases, J lost 4 bases, and 11 bases stayed unmatched. Germline V CDR1 and CDR2: MNHNS, SASEGT. The CDR3 has 15 amino acids. General observations from the study: Tumors had less TCR diversity than lymph nodes, more than nontumor tissue. Data fit most tumor T cells coming from lymph node, expanding in tumor.

TCRdb called the multiplex PCR reads again in MiXCR, with one record for every CDR3 protein. Of roughly 130,000 distinct CDR3 sequences listed, just under 20% are singletons. Material for sequencing was axillary lymph node tissue. The sequence derives from a female donor with breast cancer. Some clones in this sample may be carry-over from other donors' samples. This rearrangement joins TRBV6-1 to TRBJ1-2; TRBD1 matches at 8 bases. The CDR3 loop is CASNNGQGEAYGYTF. In DNA, the CDR3 is TGTGCCAGCAATAACGGACAGGGAGAGGCCTATGGCTACACCTTC.